This T cell receptor (beta chain) was obtained from a study of STAT5B mutations in CD4+ large granular lymphocyte leukemia. Here immunoSEQ multiplex PCR was the method, and the copy in TCRdb shows in-frame clones only, minus some. This table holds roughly 30,000 clones, roughly three quarters found once. V shed 7 bases and J shed 6 bases, with 10 bases lying between them. CDR3 size: 11 residues. CDR1 SQVTM and CDR2 ANQGSEA come from the germline V gene. This clone was seen only once. This receptor was taken from a human donor in good health. Sequenced sample: CD4+ T cells from blood buffy coats. The V and J genes are TRBV29-1 and TRBJ2-1; D gene unclear. CDR3 nucleotides: TGCAGCGCTATGAGAAGCAATGAGCAGTTCTTC. Translating gives CSAMRSNEQFF.